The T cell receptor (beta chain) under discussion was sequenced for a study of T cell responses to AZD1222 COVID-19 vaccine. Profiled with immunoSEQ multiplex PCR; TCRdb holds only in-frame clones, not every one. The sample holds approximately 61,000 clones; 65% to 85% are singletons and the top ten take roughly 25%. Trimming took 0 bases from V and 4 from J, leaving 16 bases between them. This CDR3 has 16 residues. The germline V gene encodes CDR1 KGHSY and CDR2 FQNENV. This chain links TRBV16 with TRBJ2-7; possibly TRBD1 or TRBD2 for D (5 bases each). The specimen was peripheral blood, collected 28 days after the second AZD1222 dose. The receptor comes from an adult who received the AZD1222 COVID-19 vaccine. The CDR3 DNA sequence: TGTGCCAGCAGCCAATCTCATCGGGGACCCCCTTACGAGCAGTACTTC. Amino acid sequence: CASSQSHRGPPYEQYF.